The source of this TCR beta chain is a study of T cell responses to AZD1222 COVID-19 vaccine. The germline gives CDR1 LNHDA, CDR2 SQIVND (reference sequence). CDR3 length equals 16 residues. V shed 5 bases and J 3 bases; nucleotides not matched to a gene: 8. As for this clone: The antigen is not known.

The method was immunoSEQ multiplex PCR; TCRdb's version includes in-frame clones alone and lacks a portion of them. The sample has roughly 150,000 clones, around 90% seen once. General observations from the study: Epitopes outside B.1.351 and B.1.1.7 mutated regions reportedly drew nearly half of spike TCRs. It should be noted that donors were predominantly white British and more often female, and clonal diversity was possibly underestimated. Across the whole spike, CD4 TCRs peaked at regions 160-218 and 743-854.

This chain uses TRBV19 with TRBJ1-5, with 9 bases identical to TRBD1. This clonotype was obtained from an adult who received the AZD1222 COVID-19 vaccine. The starting material was peripheral blood, obtained 28 days after the second AZD1222 dose. This CDR3 reads CASSRSGQGLNQPQHF. CDR3 DNA sequence: TGTGCCAGTAGTCGCTCCGGACAGGGGCTCAATCAGCCCCAGCATTTT.